These 11 T cell receptor beta chains were all obtained from the same sample, sequenced in a study of blood T cell repertoires in COVID-19. Using immunoSEQ multiplex PCR, the repertoire was profiled, and TCRdb retains in-frame clones only, with some absent. The sample has about 120,000 clones, around 80% seen once. Sample: peripheral blood. The receptors were sampled from a man aged 60 to 75 with active or convalescent COVID-19.

The V call is TRBV30, the J call TRBJ1-1, with TRBD1 matching over 7 bases. Unmatched junction bases numbered 9, after V lost 4 bases and J lost 4 bases. The germline CDR1 and CDR2 sequences are GTSNPN and SVGIG (reference sequence). There are 14 residues in the CDR3. This CDR3 reads CAWTRRQGTTEAFF. CDR3 DNA sequence: TGTGCCTGGACCAGAAGACAGGGAACCACTGAAGCTTTCTTT. The variable domain in full, completed from reference TRBV30 and TRBJ1-1, reads SQTIHQWPATLVQPVGSPLSLECTVEGTSNPNLYWYRQAAGRGLQLLFYSVGIGQISSEVPQNLSASRPQDRQFILSSKKLLLSDSGFYLCAWTRRQGTTEAFFGQGTRLTVV.

The V and J genes are TRBV5-1 and TRBJ1-1; 9 positions agree with TRBD1. CDR3 size: 19 residues. V lost 4 bases to trimming and J lost 1 base; unmatched junction nucleotides: 17. Germline values: CDR1 SGHRS, CDR2 YFSETQ. The CDR3 spells CASSTLPRTGAQWNTEAFF. The CDR3 DNA reads TGCGCCAGCAGCACCCTACCGCGGACAGGGGCGCAGTGGAACACTGAAGCTTTCTTT.

V gene TRBV7-9 combines with J gene TRBJ2-1; D gene ambiguous. V shed 4 bases and J shed 6 bases, with 13 bases lying between them. The V gene's germline CDR1 is SEHNR and CDR2 FQNEAQ (reference sequence). The CDR3 is made up of 14 amino acids. CDR3 residues: CASSYWAYGNEQFF. The CDR3 nucleotides are TGTGCCAGCAGCTACTGGGCCTACGGCAATGAGCAGTTCTTC.

The genes are TRBV30 and TRBJ1-4, with a possible D match to TRBD1 (6 bases). Trimming took off 5 bases at V and 8 bases at J, with 12 bases between the two ends. Germline V gives CDR1 GTSNPN, CDR2 SVGIG (reference sequence). The CDR3 has 12 residues. The CDR3 DNA sequence: TGTGCCTGGTCCACAGGGCGGGAAAAACTGTTTTTT. It specifies CAWSTGREKLFF.

The chain carries TRBV25-1 and TRBJ1-2, with a possible D match to TRBD1 (6 bases). Germline V gene data show CDR1 as MGHDK and CDR2 as SYGVNS. CDR3 length: 14 amino acids. V lost 5 bases and J lost 8, with 18 bases in between. The CDR3 is CASSQITGSGGYTF. For the CDR3, the DNA is TGTGCCAGCAGTCAAATAACAGGGTCCGGAGGCTACACCTTC.

The chain uses TRBV12-3 or TRBV12-4 and TRBJ1-3; 7 positions agree with TRBD1. The CDR3 has 13 residues. V lost 2 bases and J lost 8; bases outside the gene matches: 3. CDR3 sequence reads: CASSLTGVDTIYF. The DNA of the CDR3 is TGTGCCAGCAGTTTAACAGGGGTTGACACCATATATTTT.

This clone was observed a single time. The genes are TRBV7-2 and TRBJ2-5; 9 positions agree with TRBD1. This CDR3 contains 19 residues. Trimming at V came to 5 bases and at J to 3 bases, leaving 19 bases not matched to a gene. The germline gives CDR1 SGHTA, CDR2 FQGNSA. CDR3 amino acids: CASSRRARTGVSGKETQYF. CDR3 bases: TGTGCCAGCAGCCGTCGGGCGAGGACAGGGGTTTCGGGGAAAGAGACCCAGTACTTC.

The V call is TRBV6-2 or TRBV6-3, the J call TRBJ1-5; possible D gene TRBD1, 5 bases. The V gene lost 2 bases and the J gene lost 1 base, with 15 bases spanning the gap. This CDR3 has 17 residues. Germline V gene data show CDR1 as MNHEY and CDR2 as SVGEGT. CDR3: CASSYGAGEWSNQPQHF. CDR3 coding DNA: TGTGCCAGCAGTTACGGGGCGGGGGAATGGAGCAATCAGCCCCAGCATTTT.

The gene calls are TRBV19 and TRBJ2-1; 8 positions match TRBD1. J was trimmed by 4 bases and V by 5 bases; bases with no gene match: 7. CDR1 and CDR2 from the germline V gene are LNHDA and SQIVND (reference sequence). The CDR3 covers 15 residues. CDR3 bases: TGTGCCAGTAGTCCCCCAGGGGGCGCTTACAATGAGCAGTTCTTC. Translating it yields CASSPPGGAYNEQFF.

The gene calls are TRBV21-1 and TRBJ2-1; TRBD2, the D gene given by the table, was not confirmed from the DNA. TRBV21-1 is designated a pseudogene. The CDR3 sequence is 12 residues long. The chain's CDR3 is CASSKVGGRQVF. In nucleotides, the CDR3 is TGTGCCAGCAGCAAAGTCGGCGGGAGGCAGGTCTTC.

The gene calls are TRBV18 and TRBJ2-5; 8 bases line up with TRBD2. Germline V CDR1 and CDR2: KGHSH, LQKENI. The CDR3 covers 18 residues. J gave up 4 bases and V 3 bases, and 16 bases lay outside the gene matches. DNA for the CDR3: TGTGCCAGCTCACCTCGGCAGGCGGGGGGCGCGGTAGGAGAGACCCAGTACTTC. It specifies CASSPRQAGGAVGETQYF. The entire variable domain, with the rest obtained from reference TRBV18 and TRBJ2-5, is as follows: NAGVMQNPRHLVRRRGQEARLRCSPMKGHSHVYWYRQLPEEGLKFMVYLQKENIIDESGMPKERFSAEFPKEGPSILRIQQVVRGDSAAYFCASSPRQAGGAVGETQYFGPGTRLLVL.